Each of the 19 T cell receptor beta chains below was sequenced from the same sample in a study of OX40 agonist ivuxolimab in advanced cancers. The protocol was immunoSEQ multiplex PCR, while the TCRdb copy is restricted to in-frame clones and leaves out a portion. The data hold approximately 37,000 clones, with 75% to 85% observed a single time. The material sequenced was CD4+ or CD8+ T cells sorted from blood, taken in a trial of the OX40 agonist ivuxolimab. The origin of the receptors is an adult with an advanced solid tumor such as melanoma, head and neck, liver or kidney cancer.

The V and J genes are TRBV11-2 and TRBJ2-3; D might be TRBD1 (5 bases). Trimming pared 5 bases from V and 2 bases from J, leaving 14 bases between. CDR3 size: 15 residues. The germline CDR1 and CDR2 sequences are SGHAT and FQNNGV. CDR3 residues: CASSTRQFPTDTQYF. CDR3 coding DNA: TGTGCCAGCAGCACTCGACAGTTTCCCACAGATACGCAGTATTTT. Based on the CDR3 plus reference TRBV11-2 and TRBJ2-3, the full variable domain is EAGVAQSPRYKIIEKRQSVAFWCNPISGHATLYWYQQILGQGPKLLIQFQNNGVVDDSQLPKDRFSAERLKGVDSTLKIQPAKLEDSAVYLCASSTRQFPTDTQYFGPGTRLTVL.

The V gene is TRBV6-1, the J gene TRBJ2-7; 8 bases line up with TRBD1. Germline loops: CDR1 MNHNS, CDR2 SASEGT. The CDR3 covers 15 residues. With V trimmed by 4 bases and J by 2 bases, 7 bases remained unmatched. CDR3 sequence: CASSVTDRGTYEQYF. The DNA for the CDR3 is TGTGCCAGCAGTGTAACCGACAGGGGAACCTACGAGCAGTACTTC.

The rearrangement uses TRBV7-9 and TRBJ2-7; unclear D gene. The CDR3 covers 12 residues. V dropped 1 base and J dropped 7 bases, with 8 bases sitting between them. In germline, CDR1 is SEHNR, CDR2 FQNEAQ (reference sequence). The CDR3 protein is CASSLGGLEQYF. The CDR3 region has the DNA TGTGCCAGCAGCTTAGGGGGTCTGGAGCAGTACTTC.

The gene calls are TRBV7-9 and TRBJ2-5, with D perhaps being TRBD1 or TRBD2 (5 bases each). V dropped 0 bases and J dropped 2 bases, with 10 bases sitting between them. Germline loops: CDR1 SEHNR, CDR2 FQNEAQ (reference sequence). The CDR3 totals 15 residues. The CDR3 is CASSLAWGGQETQYF. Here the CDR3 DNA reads TGTGCCAGCAGCTTAGCGTGGGGCGGGCAAGAGACCCAGTACTTC.

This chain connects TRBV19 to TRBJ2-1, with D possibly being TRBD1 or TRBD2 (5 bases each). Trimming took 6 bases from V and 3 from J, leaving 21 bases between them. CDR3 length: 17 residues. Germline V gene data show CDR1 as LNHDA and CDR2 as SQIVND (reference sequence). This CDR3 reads CASSLSYGDRIYNEQFF. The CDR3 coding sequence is TGTGCCAGTAGCCTCTCCTATGGGGACCGCATCTACAATGAGCAGTTCTTC.

CDR3 sequence (DNA): TGTGCCAGCAGCGGGAAGACATCTAGCACAGATACGCAGTATTTT. This gives the protein CASSGKTSSTDTQYF. V usage is TRBV9 and J usage is TRBJ2-3; D gene uncertain. The germline V gene has CDR1 SGDLS and CDR2 YYNGEE. This CDR3 is built from 15 residues. V was cut by 3 bases and J by 0 bases, with 11 bases left in between.

The CDR3 nucleotides read TGTGCCAGCAGTTACTCGGGGACTAGCTCCTACAATGAGCAGTTCTTC. It specifies CASSYSGTSSYNEQFF. The V and J genes are TRBV6-5 and TRBJ2-1; 8 bases map to TRBD2. Germline V gives CDR1 MNHEY, CDR2 SVGAGI. The J segment lost 0 bases and the V segment lost 0 bases, leaving 1 base of the junction unmatched. This CDR3 has 16 residues.

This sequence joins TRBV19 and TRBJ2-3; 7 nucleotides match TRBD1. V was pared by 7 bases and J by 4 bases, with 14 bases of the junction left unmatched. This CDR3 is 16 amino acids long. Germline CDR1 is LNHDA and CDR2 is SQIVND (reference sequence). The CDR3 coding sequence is TGTGCCAGTAACACCCCGGGACAGCTGTCGGCAGATACGCAGTATTTT. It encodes CASNTPGQLSADTQYF.

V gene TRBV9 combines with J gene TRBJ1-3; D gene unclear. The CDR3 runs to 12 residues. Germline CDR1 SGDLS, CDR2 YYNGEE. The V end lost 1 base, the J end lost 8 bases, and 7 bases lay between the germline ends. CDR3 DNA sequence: TGTGCCAGCAGCGTACGGGGAGACACCATATATTTT. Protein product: CASSVRGDTIYF.

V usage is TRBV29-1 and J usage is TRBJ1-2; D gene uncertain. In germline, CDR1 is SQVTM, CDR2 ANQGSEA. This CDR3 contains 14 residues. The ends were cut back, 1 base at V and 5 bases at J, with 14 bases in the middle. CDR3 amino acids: CSVEGDDGPYGYTF. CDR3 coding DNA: TGCAGCGTTGAAGGCGACGACGGCCCTTATGGCTACACCTTC.

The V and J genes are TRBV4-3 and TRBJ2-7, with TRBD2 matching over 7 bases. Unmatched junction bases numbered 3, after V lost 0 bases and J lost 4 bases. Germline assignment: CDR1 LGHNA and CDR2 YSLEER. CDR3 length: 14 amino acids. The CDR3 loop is CASSQDLGLYEQYF. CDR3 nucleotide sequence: TGCGCCAGCAGCCAAGACCTGGGACTATACGAGCAGTACTTC.

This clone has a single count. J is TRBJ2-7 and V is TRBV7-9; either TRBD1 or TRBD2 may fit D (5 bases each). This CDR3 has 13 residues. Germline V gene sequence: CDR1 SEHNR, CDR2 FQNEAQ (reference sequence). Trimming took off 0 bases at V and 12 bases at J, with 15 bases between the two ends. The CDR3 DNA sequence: TGTGCCAGCAGCTTAGCGGGGACCTCCCAGGGGTACTTC. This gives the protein CASSLAGTSQGYF.

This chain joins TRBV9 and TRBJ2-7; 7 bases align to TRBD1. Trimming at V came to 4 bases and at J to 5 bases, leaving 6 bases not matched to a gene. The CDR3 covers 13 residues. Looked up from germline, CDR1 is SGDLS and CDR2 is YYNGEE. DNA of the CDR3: TGTGCCAGCAGCCCCCGGACAGGAAACGAGCAGTACTTC. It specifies CASSPRTGNEQYF.

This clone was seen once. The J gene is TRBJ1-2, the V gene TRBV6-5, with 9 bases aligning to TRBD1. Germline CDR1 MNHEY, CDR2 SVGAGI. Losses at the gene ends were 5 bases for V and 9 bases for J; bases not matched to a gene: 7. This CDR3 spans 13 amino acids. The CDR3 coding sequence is TGTGCCAGCAGTCCGGGACAGGGAGTTAGCTACACCTTC. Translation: CASSPGQGVSYTF.

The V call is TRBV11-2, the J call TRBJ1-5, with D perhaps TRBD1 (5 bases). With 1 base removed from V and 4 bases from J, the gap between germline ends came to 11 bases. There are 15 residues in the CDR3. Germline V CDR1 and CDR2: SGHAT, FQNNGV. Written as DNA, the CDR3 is TGTGCCAGCAGCTTAGCAGGGTTCCTAAATCAGCCCCAGCATTTT. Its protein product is CASSLAGFLNQPQHF.

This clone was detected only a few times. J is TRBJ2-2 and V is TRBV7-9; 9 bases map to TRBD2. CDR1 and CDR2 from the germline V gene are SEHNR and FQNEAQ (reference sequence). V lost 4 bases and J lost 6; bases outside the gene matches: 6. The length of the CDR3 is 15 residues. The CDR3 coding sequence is TGTGCCAGCAGCTCCCCCAGCGGGAGGCCCGGGGAGCTGTTTTTT. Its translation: CASSSPSGRPGELFF.

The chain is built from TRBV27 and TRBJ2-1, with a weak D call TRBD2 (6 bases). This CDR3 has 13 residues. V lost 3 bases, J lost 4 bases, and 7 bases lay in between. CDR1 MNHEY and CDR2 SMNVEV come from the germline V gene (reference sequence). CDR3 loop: CASSFAGYNEQFF. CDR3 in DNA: TGTGCCAGCAGTTTCGCGGGATACAATGAGCAGTTCTTC.

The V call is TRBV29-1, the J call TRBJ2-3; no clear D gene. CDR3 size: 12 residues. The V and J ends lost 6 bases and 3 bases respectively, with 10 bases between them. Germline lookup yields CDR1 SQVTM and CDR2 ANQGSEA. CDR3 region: CSVEKRTDTQYF. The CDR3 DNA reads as TGCAGCGTGGAAAAAAGGACAGATACGCAGTATTTT.

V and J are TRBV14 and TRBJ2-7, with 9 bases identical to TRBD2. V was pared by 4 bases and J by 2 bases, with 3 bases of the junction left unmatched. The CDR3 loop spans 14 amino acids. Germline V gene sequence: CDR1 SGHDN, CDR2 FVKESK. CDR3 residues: CASSLAGAPYEQYF. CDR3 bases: TGTGCCAGCAGCCTAGCGGGGGCACCCTACGAGCAGTACTTC.